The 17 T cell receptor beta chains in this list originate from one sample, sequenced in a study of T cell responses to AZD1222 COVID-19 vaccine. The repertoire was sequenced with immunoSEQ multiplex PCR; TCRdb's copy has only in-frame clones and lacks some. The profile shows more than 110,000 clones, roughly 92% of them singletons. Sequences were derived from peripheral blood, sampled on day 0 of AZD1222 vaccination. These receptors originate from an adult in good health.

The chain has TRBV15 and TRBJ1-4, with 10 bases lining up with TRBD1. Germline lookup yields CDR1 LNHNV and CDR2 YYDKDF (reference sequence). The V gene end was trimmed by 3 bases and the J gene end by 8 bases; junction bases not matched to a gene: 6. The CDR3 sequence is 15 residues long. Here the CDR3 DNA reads TGTGCCACCAGCAGCGATGACAGGGGGCAGGAAAAACTGTTTTTT. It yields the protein CATSSDDRGQEKLFF.

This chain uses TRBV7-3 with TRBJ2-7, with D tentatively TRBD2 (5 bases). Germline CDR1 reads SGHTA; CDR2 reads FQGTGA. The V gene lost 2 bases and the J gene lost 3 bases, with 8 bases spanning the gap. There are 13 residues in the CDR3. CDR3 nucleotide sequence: TGTGCCAGCAGCTTAGGTAGCGACTACGAGCAGTACTTC. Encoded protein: CASSLGSDYEQYF.

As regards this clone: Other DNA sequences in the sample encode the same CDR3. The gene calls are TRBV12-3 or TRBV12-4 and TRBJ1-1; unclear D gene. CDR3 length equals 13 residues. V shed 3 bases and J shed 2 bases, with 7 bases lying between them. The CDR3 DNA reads TGTGCCAGCAGTTTCGGACCTAACACTGAAGCTTTCTTT. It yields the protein CASSFGPNTEAFF.

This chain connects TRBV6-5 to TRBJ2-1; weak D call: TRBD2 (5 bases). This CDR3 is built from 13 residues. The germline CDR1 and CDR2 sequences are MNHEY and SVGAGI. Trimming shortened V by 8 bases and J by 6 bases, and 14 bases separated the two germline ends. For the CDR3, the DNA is TGTGCCAGCCTCTCCGGGGTTGGCAATGAGCAGTTCTTC. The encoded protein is CASLSGVGNEQFF.

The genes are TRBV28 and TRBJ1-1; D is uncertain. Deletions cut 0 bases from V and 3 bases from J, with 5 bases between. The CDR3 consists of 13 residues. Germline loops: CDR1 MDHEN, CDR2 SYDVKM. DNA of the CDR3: TGTGCCAGCAGTTTATGGGGAGACACTGAAGCTTTCTTT. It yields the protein CASSLWGDTEAFF.

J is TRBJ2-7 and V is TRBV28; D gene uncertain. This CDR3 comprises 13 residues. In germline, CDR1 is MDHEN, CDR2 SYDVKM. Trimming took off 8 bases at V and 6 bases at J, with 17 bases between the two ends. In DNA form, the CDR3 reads TGTGCCAGCCTCAAACAGTGGGCCTCCGAGCAGTACTTC. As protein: CASLKQWASEQYF.

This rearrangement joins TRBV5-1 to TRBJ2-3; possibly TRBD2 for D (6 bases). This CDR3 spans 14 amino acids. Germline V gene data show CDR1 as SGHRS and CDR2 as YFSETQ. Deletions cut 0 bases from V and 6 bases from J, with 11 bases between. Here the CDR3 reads CASSLARREDTQYF. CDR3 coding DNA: TGCGCCAGCAGCTTGGCACGCCGGGAGGATACGCAGTATTTT.

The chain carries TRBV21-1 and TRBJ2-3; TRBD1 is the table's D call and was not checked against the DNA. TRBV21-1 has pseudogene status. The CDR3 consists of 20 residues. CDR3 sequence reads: CASSKAGQANFPQSRDTQYF. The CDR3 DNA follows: TGTGCCAGCAGCAAAGCCGGCCAGGCCAACTTCCCACAATCACGCGATACGCAGTATTTT.

The CDR3 is CASSSRARWGQPQHF. Written as DNA, the CDR3 is TGTGCCAGCAGCTCCAGGGCTAGATGGGGTCAGCCCCAGCATTTT. The chain employs TRBV5-8 and TRBJ1-5; a possible D gene is TRBD1 (5 bases). CDR3 length equals 15 residues. The V end lost 3 bases, the J end lost 6 bases, and 16 bases lay between the germline ends. Germline loops: CDR1 SGHTS, CDR2 YDEGEE.

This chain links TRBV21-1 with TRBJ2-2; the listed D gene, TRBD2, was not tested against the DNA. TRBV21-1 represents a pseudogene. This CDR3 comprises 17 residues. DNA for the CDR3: TGTGCCAGCAGCAAAGCAACTAGCGGGAGAGACACCGGGGAGCTGTTTTTT. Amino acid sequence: CASSKATSGRDTGELFF.

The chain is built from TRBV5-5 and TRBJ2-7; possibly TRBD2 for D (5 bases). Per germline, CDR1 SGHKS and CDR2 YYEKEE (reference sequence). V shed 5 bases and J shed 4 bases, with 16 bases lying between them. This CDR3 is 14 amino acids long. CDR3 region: CASSYPDSLYEQYF. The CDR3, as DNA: TGTGCCAGCAGTTATCCGGACTCCCTATACGAGCAGTACTTC.

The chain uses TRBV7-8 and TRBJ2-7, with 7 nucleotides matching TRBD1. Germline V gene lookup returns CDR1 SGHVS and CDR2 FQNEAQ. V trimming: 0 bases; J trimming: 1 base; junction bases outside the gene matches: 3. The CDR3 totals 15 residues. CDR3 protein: CASSLANRGSYEQYF. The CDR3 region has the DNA TGTGCCAGCAGCTTAGCGAACAGGGGATCCTACGAGCAGTACTTC.

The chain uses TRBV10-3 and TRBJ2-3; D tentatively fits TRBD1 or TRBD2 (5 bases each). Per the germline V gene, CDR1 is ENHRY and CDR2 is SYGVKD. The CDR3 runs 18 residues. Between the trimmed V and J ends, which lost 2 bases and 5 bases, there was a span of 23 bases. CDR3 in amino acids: CAISEGGLGRTLEDTQYF. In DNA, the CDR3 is TGTGCCATCAGTGAGGGGGGATTAGGGAGAACTCTTGAAGATACGCAGTATTTT.

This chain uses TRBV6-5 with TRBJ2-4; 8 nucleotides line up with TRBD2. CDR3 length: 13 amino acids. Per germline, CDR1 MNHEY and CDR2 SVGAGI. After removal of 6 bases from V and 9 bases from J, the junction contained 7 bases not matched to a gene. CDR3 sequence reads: CASRVAGRGIQYF. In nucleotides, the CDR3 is TGTGCCAGCAGAGTAGCGGGACGGGGCATTCAGTACTTC.

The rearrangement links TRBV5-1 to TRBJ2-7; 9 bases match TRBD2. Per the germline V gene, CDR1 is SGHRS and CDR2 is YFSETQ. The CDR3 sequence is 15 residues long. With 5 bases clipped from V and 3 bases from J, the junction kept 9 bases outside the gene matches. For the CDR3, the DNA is TGCGCCAGCAGGCCCTACGGCGGGAGGGGCTACGAGCAGTACTTC. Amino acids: CASRPYGGRGYEQYF.

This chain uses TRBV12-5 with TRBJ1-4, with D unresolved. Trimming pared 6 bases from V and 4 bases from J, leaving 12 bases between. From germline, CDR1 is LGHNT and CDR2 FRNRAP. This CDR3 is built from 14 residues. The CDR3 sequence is CASGPDGLNEKLFF. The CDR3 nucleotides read TGTGCTAGTGGCCCGGACGGCCTTAATGAAAAACTGTTTTTT.

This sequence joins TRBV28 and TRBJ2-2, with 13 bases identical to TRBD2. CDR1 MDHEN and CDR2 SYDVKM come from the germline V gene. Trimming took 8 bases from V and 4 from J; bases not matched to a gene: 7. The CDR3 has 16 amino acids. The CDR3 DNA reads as TGTGCCAGCGGGACTAGCGGGATGGGTGGCACCGGGGAGCTGTTTTTT. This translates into CASGTSGMGGTGELFF.